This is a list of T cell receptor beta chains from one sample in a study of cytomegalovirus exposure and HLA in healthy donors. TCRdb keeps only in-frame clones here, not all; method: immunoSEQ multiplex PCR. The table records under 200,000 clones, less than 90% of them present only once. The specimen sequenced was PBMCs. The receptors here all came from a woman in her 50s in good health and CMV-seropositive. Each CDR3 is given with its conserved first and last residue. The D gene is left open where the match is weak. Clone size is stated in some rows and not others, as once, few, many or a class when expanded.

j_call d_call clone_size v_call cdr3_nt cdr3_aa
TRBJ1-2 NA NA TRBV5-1 TGCGCCAGCATCACGATCCCCAGTCCCTCGGGCTACACCTTC CASITIPSPSGYTF
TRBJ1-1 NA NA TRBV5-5 TGTGCCAGCAGCTTGGGGTTCGGGGGGGCAGACACTGAAGCTTTCTTT CASSLGFGGADTEAFF
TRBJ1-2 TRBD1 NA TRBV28 TGTGCCAGCAGTTCACCTAGACCCCCGGGACAGGGGGACTATGGCTACACCTTC CASSSPRPPGQGDYGYTF
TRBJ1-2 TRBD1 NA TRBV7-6 TGTGCCAGCAGCCCACAGGGGGCCCACTATGGCTACACCTTC CASSPQGAHYGYTF
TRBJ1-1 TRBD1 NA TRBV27 TGTGCCAACAGTTTAGCAGGGGGCCTGAACACTGAAGCTTTCTTT CANSLAGGLNTEAFF
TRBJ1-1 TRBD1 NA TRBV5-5 TGTGCCAGCAGCCCTCAGAGACAGGGCCCCACTGAAGCTTTCTTT CASSPQRQGPTEAFF
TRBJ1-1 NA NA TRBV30 TGTGCCTGGAGTGTAGATTGGGGCGGTGGCACTGAAGCTTTCTTT CAWSVDWGGGTEAFF
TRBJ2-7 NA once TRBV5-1 TGCGCCAGCAGCTGGAGGCCGAGCTCCTACGAGCAGTACTTC CASSWRPSSYEQYF
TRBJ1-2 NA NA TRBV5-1 TGCGCCAGCAGCGCAGACAGAACTAACTATGGCTACACCTTC CASSADRTNYGYTF
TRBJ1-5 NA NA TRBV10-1 TGCGCCAGCAGTTCCACCCCGGATCAGCCCCAGCATTTT CASSSTPDQPQHF
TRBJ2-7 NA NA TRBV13 TGTGCCAGCAGCCAGTCGGGGGAGCAGTACTTC CASSQSGEQYF
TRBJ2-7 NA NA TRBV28 TGTGCCAGCAGTTACCGGGACTACGAGCAGTACTTC CASSYRDYEQYF
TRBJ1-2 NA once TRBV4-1 TGCGCCAGCAGCCAAGAGGAGTCCACTTCCTATGGCTACACCTTC CASSQEESTSYGYTF
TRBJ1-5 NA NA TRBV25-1 TGTGCCAGCAGTGACGCAGGCATCAATCAGCCCCAGCATTTT CASSDAGINQPQHF
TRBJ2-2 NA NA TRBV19 TGTGCCAGTAAGGACAGTATTAACACCGGGGAGCTGTTTTTT CASKDSINTGELFF
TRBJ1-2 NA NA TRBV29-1 TGCAGCGGGAGGGTTAACTATGGCTACACCTTC CSGRVNYGYTF
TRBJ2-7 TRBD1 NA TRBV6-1 TGTGCCAGCAGTGCGCCGGGACAGGGAAGAGTCTACGAGCAGTACTTC CASSAPGQGRVYEQYF
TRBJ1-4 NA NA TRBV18 TGTGCCAGCTCACCCGGGGTCGGGAGTTGGGGAGGGGAAAAACTGTTTTTT CASSPGVGSWGGEKLFF
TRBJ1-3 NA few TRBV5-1 TGCGCCAGCAGCTTGCCAGGGGATGGAAACACCATATATTTT CASSLPGDGNTIYF
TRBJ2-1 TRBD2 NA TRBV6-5 TGTGCGAACGAGGGGCGGGAGGTGAATGGGAATGAGCAGTTCTTC CANEGREVNGNEQFF
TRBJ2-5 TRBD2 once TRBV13 TGTGCCAGCAGCTTAGAACTAGCGGAGACCCAGTACTTC CASSLELAETQYF
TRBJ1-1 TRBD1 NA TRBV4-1 TGCGCCAGCAGCCAGGGACAGGGGGCGGGGGGGTACACTGAAGCTTTCTTT CASSQGQGAGGYTEAFF
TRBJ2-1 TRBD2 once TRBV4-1 TGCGCCAGCAGCGAAAATCCTAGCGGGATTATGGGCTATGAGCAGTTCTTC CASSENPSGIMGYEQFF
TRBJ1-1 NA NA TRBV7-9 TGTGCCAGCACCCTTAGGGAGACTGAAGCTTTCTTT CASTLRETEAFF
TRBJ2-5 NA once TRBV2 TGTGCCAGCGCGTGGGCCCAGGAGACCCAGTACTTC CASAWAQETQYF
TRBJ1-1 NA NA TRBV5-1 TGCGCCAGCAGCTTGGCGACTGGGTCCTCTTACACTGAAGCTTTCTTT CASSLATGSSYTEAFF
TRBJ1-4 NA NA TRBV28 TGTGCCAGCAGCGGCCTCGGGGAAAAACTGTTTTTT CASSGLGEKLFF
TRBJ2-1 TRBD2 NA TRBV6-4 TGTGCCAGCAGTGACTCAGCGGGAGGGCCGGGAGATGAGCAGTTCTTC CASSDSAGGPGDEQFF
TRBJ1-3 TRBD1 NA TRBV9 TGTGCCAGCAGCGAGACAGGGTTTGGGGGAAACACCATATATTTT CASSETGFGGNTIYF
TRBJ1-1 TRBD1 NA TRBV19 TGTGCCAGTAGTATAGGACAGGGATATGAAGCTTTCTTT CASSIGQGYEAFF
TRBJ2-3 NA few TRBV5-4 TGTGCCAGCAGCTTGTTGTACGGGAGCGCAGATACGCAGTATTTT CASSLLYGSADTQYF
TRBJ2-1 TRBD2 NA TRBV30 TGTGCCTGGAGTGGGGCTAGCGGGACAAATGAGCAGTTCTTC CAWSGASGTNEQFF
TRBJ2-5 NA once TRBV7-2 TGTGCCAGCACCTCTCAGGAGACCCAGTACTTC CASTSQETQYF
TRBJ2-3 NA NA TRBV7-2 TGTGCCAGCAGCTTCGGCGGGGCGAGCACAGATACGCAGTATTTT CASSFGGASTDTQYF
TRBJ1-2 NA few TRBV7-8 TGTGCCAGCAGCCCACAGGGATTGGGCTATGGCTACACCTTC CASSPQGLGYGYTF
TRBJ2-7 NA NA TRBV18 TGTGCCAGCTCACCACCGGCGACGGGGAGCTCCTACGAGCAGTACTTC CASSPPATGSSYEQYF
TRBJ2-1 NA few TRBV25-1 TGTGCCAGCAGTGAATCCGGGGGAGCCTCCTACAATGAGCAGTTCTTC CASSESGGASYNEQFF
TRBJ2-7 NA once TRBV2 TGTGCCAGCAGTGGTTTGCGACTACCCTCCTACGAGCAGTACTTC CASSGLRLPSYEQYF
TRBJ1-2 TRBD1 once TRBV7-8 TGTGCCAGCAGCTTAGTGGCAGGGGGCAGGACTAGTTATGGCTACACCTTC CASSLVAGGRTSYGYTF
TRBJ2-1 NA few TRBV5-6 TGTGCCAGCAGCTTGGTCCAGCGCAATGAGCAGTTCTTC CASSLVQRNEQFF
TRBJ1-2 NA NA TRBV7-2 TGTGCCAGCAGCTTAGTCCGGAATAGGCAGGGGTCTGGCTACACCTTC CASSLVRNRQGSGYTF
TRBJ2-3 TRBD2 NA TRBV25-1 TGTGCCAGCAGTGAATTCCAAGGGACTAGCGGTACAGATACGCAGTATTTT CASSEFQGTSGTDTQYF
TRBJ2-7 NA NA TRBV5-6 TGTGCCAGCAGCCCAATAGGACAGATCTACGAGCAGTACTTC CASSPIGQIYEQYF
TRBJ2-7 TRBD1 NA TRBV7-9 TGTGCCAGCAGCCCAAAGGACAGGTTTTTCTACGAGCAGTACTTC CASSPKDRFFYEQYF
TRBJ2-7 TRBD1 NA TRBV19 TGTGCCAGTAGTAGTGTGACAGGGTCCTACGAGCAGTACTTC CASSSVTGSYEQYF
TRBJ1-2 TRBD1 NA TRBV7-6 TGTGCCAGCAGCACGTCCGACAGGGTTTGGAGTGGCTACACCTTC CASSTSDRVWSGYTF
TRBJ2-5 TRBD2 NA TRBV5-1 TGCGCCAGCAGCGTGACTAGCGGGGGGACACAAGAGACCCAGTACTTC CASSVTSGGTQETQYF
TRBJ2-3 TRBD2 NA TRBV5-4 TGTGCCAGCAGCTTGTTATCGGGAGGGACAGATACGCAGTATTTT CASSLLSGGTDTQYF
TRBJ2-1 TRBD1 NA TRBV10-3 TGTGCCATCAGTGAAGGGGGACAGGGGAGTGAGCAGTTCTTC CAISEGGQGSEQFF
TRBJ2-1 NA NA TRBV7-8 TGTGCCAGCAGCTCGCTAGGCCCGGTCAATGAGCAGTTCTTC CASSSLGPVNEQFF
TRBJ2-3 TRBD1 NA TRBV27 TGTGCCAGCAGTATCTACAGGGGGGATACGCAGTATTTT CASSIYRGDTQYF
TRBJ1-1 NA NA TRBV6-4 TGTGCCAGCGAGGATAGGGGTTCGGGTTGGACTGAAGCTTTCTTT CASEDRGSGWTEAFF
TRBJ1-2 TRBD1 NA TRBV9 TGTGCCAGCAGTGAGGGACAGCTTTATGGCTACACCTTC CASSEGQLYGYTF
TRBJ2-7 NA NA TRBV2 TGTGCCAGCAGCGTATTGGGGGGTGCAAACTCCTACGAGCAGTACTTC CASSVLGGANSYEQYF
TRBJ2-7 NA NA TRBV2 TGTGCCAGCAGTGACATTAATCAGGGAAGGAACGAGCAGTACTTC CASSDINQGRNEQYF
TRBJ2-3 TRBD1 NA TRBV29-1 TGCAGCGTTACCCCTCGGACAGGGAGCACAGATACGCAGTATTTT CSVTPRTGSTDTQYF
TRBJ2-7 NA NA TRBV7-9 TGTGCCAGCAGCTTAGGTACTAGCACCCTAAACGAGCAGTACTTC CASSLGTSTLNEQYF
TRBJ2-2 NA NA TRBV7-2 TGTGCCAGCAGCCCGGGACTTTCGAACACCGGGGAGCTGTTTTTT CASSPGLSNTGELFF
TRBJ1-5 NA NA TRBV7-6 TGTGCCAGCAGTGTAGGTGGGCTTATTGGACAGCCCCAGCATTTT CASSVGGLIGQPQHF